The rows below give T cell receptor beta chains drawn from one sample of a study of T cell responses to AZD1222 COVID-19 vaccine. The method was immunoSEQ multiplex PCR; TCRdb's version includes in-frame clones alone and lacks a portion of them. The sample has roughly 120,000 clones; 75% to 95% are singletons. The source material was peripheral blood, sampled on day 0 of AZD1222 vaccination. The source of these receptors is an adult in good health. Both conserved end residues are part of each CDR3. A D gene is named only where the DNA matches it firmly. Only part of the rows carry a size: once, few, many, or a class if the clone is expanded.

V gene	D gene	clone size	J gene	CDR3 DNA	CDR3 protein
TRBV12-3/TRBV12-4	.	.	TRBJ1-1	TGTGCCAGCAGTTTAGGGACGAGCCCTGAAGCTTTCTTT	CASSLGTSPEAFF
TRBV7-9	.	few	TRBJ2-3	TGTGCCAGCAGCCCCAAGGAGCGGATCACAGATACGCAGTATTTT	CASSPKERITDTQYF
TRBV9	.	.	TRBJ2-7	TGTGCCAGCAGCACGGACACCTCCTACGAGCAGTACTTC	CASSTDTSYEQYF
TRBV3-1/TRBV3-2	.	.	TRBJ1-3	TGTGCCAGCAGCCGGGCGGATCCTGGAAACACCATATATTTT	CASSRADPGNTIYF
TRBV7-9	TRBD2	.	TRBJ2-5	TGTGCCAGCAGCTTTCGTACGGGAGGGGGAGAGACCCAGTACTTC	CASSFRTGGGETQYF
TRBV3-1/TRBV3-2	.	.	TRBJ2-1	TGTGCCAGCAGCTATCGGGGTGACAATGAGCAGTTCTTC	CASSYRGDNEQFF
TRBV7-2	.	.	TRBJ2-4	TGTGCCAGCAGTATTGGCCTAGCCAAAAACATTCAGTACTTC	CASSIGLAKNIQYF
TRBV27	.	.	TRBJ2-7	TGTGCCAGCAGTCTCAGGAAGGACTGGCTCGTCTCTTACGAGCAGTACTTC	CASSLRKDWLVSYEQYF
TRBV5-1	.	.	TRBJ1-5	TGCGCCAGCAGCATCGGGACCCCAAATCAGCCCCAGCATTTT	CASSIGTPNQPQHF
TRBV5-8	.	.	TRBJ2-5	TGTGCCAGCAGCTCCCCCCATCGCCCGGAGACCCAGTACTTC	CASSSPHRPETQYF
TRBV2	TRBD2	.	TRBJ2-5	TGTGCCAATCTAGCGGGAGGGGAGACCCAGTACTTC	CANLAGGETQYF
TRBV7-8	.	few	TRBJ1-5	TGTGCCAGCAGCTTTCACAACAGTGGGATGGTGGCAGATCAGCCCCAGCATTTT	CASSFHNSGMVADQPQHF
TRBV5-1	TRBD1	.	TRBJ1-6	TGCGCCAGCAGCTACGGACAGGAAAATTCACCCCTCCACTTT	CASSYGQENSPLHF
TRBV6-5	.	.	TRBJ1-2	TGTGCCAGCAGTACAGACCCCGGACGAGGCTACACCTTC	CASSTDPGRGYTF
TRBV5-6	.	.	TRBJ1-6	TGTGCCAGCAGCTCGTGGGACGGCGGAAGCTCCTATAATTCACCCCTCCACTTT	CASSSWDGGSSYNSPLHF
TRBV6-6	.	.	TRBJ1-6	TGTGCCAGCATCAACCCGGTCCTACCAAATTCACCCCTCCACTTT	CASINPVLPNSPLHF